This is a list of T cell receptor beta chains from one sample in a study of cytomegalovirus exposure and HLA in healthy donors. Sequencing was performed with immunoSEQ multiplex PCR; in TCRdb, only in-frame clones are kept and a portion is missing. The sample includes over 85,000 clones, around 78% of them seen just once. Input material: PBMCs. These receptors all stem from a young man in good health and CMV-seronegative. CDR3s include the opening cysteine and the closing phenylalanine or tryptophan. The order of the fields is D gene, V gene, J gene, CDR3 DNA, CDR3 protein. D genes are given only for firm matches.

D gene: -
V gene: TRBV21-1
J gene: TRBJ2-5
CDR3 DNA: TGTGCCAGCAGCGGACGCCTGACAGGGGAATACCAAGAGACCCAGTACTTC
CDR3 protein: CASSGRLTGEYQETQYF

D gene: -
V gene: TRBV19
J gene: TRBJ2-1
CDR3 DNA: TGTGCCAGTAGTATCGGTCAGGGTGCCTTTAATGAGCAGTTCTTC
CDR3 protein: CASSIGQGAFNEQFF

D gene: TRBD2
V gene: TRBV6-5
J gene: TRBJ2-7
CDR3 DNA: TGTGCCAGCAGCGTAACTAGCGGGGTCTACGAGCAGTACTTC
CDR3 protein: CASSVTSGVYEQYF

D gene: TRBD2
V gene: TRBV7-9
J gene: TRBJ2-6
CDR3 DNA: TGTGCCAGCACACTTTGGGCTAGCGGGAGATTTGGGGCCAACGTCCTGACTTTC
CDR3 protein: CASTLWASGRFGANVLTF

D gene: -
V gene: TRBV6-5
J gene: TRBJ1-1
CDR3 DNA: TGTGCCAGCAGTTCACTAGGGCCGAGCTCGGATAAGGCTTTCTTT
CDR3 protein: CASSSLGPSSDKAFF

D gene: TRBD1
V gene: TRBV9
J gene: TRBJ1-5
CDR3 DNA: TGTGCCAGCAGCGTCGAGGGGGCAGGGCAGCCCCAGCATTTT
CDR3 protein: CASSVEGAGQPQHF

D gene: -
V gene: TRBV7-9
J gene: TRBJ1-2
CDR3 DNA: TGTGCCAGCAGCTTAGGAGTGGTGGCGGGCTATGGCTACACCTTC
CDR3 protein: CASSLGVVAGYGYTF

D gene: TRBD1
V gene: TRBV5-1
J gene: TRBJ2-2
CDR3 DNA: TGCGCCAGCAGCCCACCTGGTTGGACAGGGTCCGGGGAGCTGTTTTTT
CDR3 protein: CASSPPGWTGSGELFF

D gene: -
V gene: TRBV5-1
J gene: TRBJ2-1
CDR3 DNA: TGCGCCAGCAGCTACTCACGTCCCGACTCCTACAATGAGCAGTTCTTC
CDR3 protein: CASSYSRPDSYNEQFF

D gene: -
V gene: TRBV15
J gene: TRBJ1-5
CDR3 DNA: TGTGCCACCAGCAGAGTATTCGGCGGGGCGGAGCCCCAGCATTTT
CDR3 protein: CATSRVFGGAEPQHF

D gene: -
V gene: TRBV4-1
J gene: TRBJ2-1
CDR3 DNA: TGCGCCAGCAGCCAAGATGCCGCAGACAATGAGCAGTTCTTC
CDR3 protein: CASSQDAADNEQFF

D gene: -
V gene: TRBV18
J gene: TRBJ2-7
CDR3 DNA: TGTGCCAGCTCACCGGAAAGGGGATTTTACGAGCAGTACTTC
CDR3 protein: CASSPERGFYEQYF